Sequencing of this TCR beta chain was carried out in a study of cytomegalovirus exposure and HLA in healthy donors. Germline V gives CDR1 SGHVS, CDR2 FQNEAQ. V lost 5 bases to trimming and J lost 0 bases, with 8 bases between them. There are 14 residues in the CDR3. Notes on the study in general: In a later analysis, a genetic analysis reported fewer productive-TCR N-insertions in an Asian-associated ancestry cluster than the cohort average. There were some public TCRs occurring in many donors, but most TCR sequences were rare.

This clone has just a few counts. What it recognizes is unknown. The primer mix had 60 Vbeta and 13 Jbeta primers. This table comes from immunoSEQ multiplex PCR, and its TCRdb copy is limited to in-frame clones, with some not included. The table shows about 130,000 clones, with 65% to 90% occurring only once. This TCR derives from a male donor in good health and CMV-seropositive. The sequencing sample was made of PBMCs. The chain uses TRBV7-8 and TRBJ2-1; possible D gene TRBD2, 5 bases. CDR3 nucleotide sequence: TGTGCCAGCAGCCGCCGGGACTCCTACAATGAGCAGTTCTTC. Its protein is CASSRRDSYNEQFF.